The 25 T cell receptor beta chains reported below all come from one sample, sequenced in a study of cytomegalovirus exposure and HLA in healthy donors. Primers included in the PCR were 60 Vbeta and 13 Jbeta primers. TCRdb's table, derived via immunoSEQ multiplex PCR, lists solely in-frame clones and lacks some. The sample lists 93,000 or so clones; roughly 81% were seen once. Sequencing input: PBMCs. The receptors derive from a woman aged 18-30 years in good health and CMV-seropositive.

Here the CDR3 reads CASSSWTVPEAFF. CDR3 coding DNA: TGTGCCAGCAGCTCCTGGACAGTCCCTGAAGCTTTCTTT. The chain is built from TRBV11-2 and TRBJ1-1, with a tentative D call TRBD1 (6 bases). There are 13 residues in the CDR3. Trimming removed 4 bases at V and 6 bases at J, with 12 bases between. Germline values: CDR1 SGHAT, CDR2 FQNNGV.

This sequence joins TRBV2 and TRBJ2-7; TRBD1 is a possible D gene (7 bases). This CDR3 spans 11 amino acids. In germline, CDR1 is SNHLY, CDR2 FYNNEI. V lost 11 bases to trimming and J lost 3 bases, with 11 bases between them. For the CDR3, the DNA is TGTGCCGGCGGGACAGTCTACGAGCAGTACTTC. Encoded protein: CAGGTVYEQYF.

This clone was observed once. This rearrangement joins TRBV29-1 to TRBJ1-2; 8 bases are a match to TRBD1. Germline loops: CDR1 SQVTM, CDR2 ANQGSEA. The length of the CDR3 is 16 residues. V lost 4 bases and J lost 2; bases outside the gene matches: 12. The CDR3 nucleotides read TGCAGCGTTGTTGGACAGGGCGTTCGTGGGAACTATGGCTACACCTTC. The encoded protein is CSVVGQGVRGNYGYTF. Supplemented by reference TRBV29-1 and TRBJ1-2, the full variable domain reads SAVISQKPSRDICQRGTSLTIQCQVDSQVTMMFWYRQQPGQSLTLIATANQGSEATYESGFVIDKFPISRPNLTFSTLTVSNMSPEDSSIYLCSVVGQGVRGNYGYTFGSGTRLTVV.

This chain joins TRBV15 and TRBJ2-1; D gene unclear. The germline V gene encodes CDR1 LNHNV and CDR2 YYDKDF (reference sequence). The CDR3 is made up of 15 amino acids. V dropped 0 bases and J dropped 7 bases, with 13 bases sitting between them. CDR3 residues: CATSRDSIRVNEQFF. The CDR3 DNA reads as TGTGCCACCAGCAGAGATTCCATTCGGGTAAATGAGCAGTTCTTC.

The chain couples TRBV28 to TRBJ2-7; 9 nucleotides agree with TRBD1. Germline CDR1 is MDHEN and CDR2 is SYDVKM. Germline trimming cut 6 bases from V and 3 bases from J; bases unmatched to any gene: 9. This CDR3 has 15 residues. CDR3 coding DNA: TGTGCCAGCAGAACCGGGACAGGGAGTGGCTACGAGCAGTACTTC. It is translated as CASRTGTGSGYEQYF.

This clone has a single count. DNA for the CDR3: TGTGCCAGCAGTGACCTCGCTTCTGGACTAGTCGGGGGGACGCAGTATTTT. Translating gives CASSDLASGLVGGTQYF. This chain connects TRBV25-1 to TRBJ2-3; 7 positions agree with TRBD2. The CDR3 totals 17 residues. With 3 bases clipped from V and 9 bases from J, the junction kept 18 bases outside the gene matches. The germline V gene encodes CDR1 MGHDK and CDR2 SYGVNS. Together with reference TRBV25-1 and TRBJ2-3, the CDR3 gives the full variable domain: EADIYQTPRYLVIGTGKKITLECSQTMGHDKMYWYQQDPGMELHLIHYSYGVNSTEKGDLSSESTVSRIRTEHFPLTLESARPSHTSQYLCASSDLASGLVGGTQYFGPGTRLTVL.

The DNA for the CDR3 is TGTGCCAGCAGACCAGACGACAGATACAATGGCTACACCTTC. Residues: CASRPDDRYNGYTF. The rearrangement joins TRBV27 to TRBJ1-2; D perhaps matches TRBD1 (5 bases). This CDR3 has 14 residues. Germline CDR1 MNHEY, CDR2 SMNVEV (reference sequence). V dropped 6 bases and J dropped 6 bases, with 17 bases sitting between them.

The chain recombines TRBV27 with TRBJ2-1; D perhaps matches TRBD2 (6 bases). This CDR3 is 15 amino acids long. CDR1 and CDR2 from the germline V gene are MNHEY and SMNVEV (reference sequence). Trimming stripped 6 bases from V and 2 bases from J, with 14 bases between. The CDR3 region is CASSLDAGTYNEQFF. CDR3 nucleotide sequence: TGTGCCAGCAGCCTAGACGCGGGGACCTACAATGAGCAGTTCTTC.

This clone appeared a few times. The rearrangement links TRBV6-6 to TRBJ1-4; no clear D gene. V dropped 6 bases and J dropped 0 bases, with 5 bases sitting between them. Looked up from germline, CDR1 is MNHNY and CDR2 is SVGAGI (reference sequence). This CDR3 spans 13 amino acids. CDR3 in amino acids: CASRRTTNEKLFF. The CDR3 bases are TGTGCCAGCAGGAGGACAACTAATGAAAAACTGTTTTTT.

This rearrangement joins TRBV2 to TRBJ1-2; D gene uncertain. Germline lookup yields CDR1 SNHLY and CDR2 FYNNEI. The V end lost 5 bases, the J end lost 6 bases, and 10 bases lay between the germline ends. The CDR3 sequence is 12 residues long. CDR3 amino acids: CASSPRQNGYTF. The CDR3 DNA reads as TGTGCCAGCAGTCCCAGACAAAATGGCTACACCTTC.

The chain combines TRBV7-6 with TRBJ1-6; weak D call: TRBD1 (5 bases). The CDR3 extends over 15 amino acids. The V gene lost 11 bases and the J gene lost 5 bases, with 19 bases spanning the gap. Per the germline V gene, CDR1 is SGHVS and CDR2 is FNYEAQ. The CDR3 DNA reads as TGTGCCGGCCAACATCACGACAGAGATAATTCACCCCTCCACTTT. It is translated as CAGQHHDRDNSPLHF.

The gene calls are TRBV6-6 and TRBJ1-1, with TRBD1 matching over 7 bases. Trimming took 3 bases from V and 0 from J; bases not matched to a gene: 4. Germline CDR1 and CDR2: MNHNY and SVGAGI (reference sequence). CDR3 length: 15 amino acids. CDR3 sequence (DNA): TGTGCCAGCAGTTATATTCAGGGGGTGAACACTGAAGCTTTCTTT. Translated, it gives CASSYIQGVNTEAFF.

The CDR3 nucleotides read TGTGCCAGCAGTCCCGGACTACTGGGGGAGACCCAGTACTTC. Amino acids: CASSPGLLGETQYF. This rearrangement joins TRBV2 to TRBJ2-5; TRBD2 is a possible D gene (6 bases). The V gene lost 5 bases and the J gene lost 5 bases, with 15 bases spanning the gap. The germline CDR1 and CDR2 sequences are SNHLY and FYNNEI. The CDR3 is made up of 14 amino acids.

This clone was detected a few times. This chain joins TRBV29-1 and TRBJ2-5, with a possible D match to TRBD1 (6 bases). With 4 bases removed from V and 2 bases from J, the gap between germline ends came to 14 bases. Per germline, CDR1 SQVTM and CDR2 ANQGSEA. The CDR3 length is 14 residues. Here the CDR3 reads CSVVGAGRQETQYF. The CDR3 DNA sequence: TGCAGCGTTGTGGGGGCTGGCAGACAAGAGACCCAGTACTTC.

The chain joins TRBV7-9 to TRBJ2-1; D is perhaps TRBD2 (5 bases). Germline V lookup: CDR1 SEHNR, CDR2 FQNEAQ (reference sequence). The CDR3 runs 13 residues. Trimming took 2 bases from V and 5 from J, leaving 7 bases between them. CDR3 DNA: TGTGCCAGCAGCTTACCACTAGACAATGAGCAGTTCTTC. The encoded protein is CASSLPLDNEQFF. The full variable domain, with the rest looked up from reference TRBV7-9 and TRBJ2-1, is DTGVSQNPRHKITKRGQNVTFRCDPISEHNRLYWYRQTLGQGPEFLTYFQNEAQLEKSRLLSDRFSAERPKGSFSTLEIQRTEQGDSAMYLCASSLPLDNEQFFGPGTRLTVL.

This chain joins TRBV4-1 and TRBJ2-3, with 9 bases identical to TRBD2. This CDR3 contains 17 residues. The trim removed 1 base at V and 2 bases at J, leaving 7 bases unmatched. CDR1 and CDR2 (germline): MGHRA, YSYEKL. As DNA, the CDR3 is TGCGCCAGCAGCCAAGTCCCGCGGGGGGGCCCCACAGATACGCAGTATTTT. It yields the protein CASSQVPRGGPTDTQYF.

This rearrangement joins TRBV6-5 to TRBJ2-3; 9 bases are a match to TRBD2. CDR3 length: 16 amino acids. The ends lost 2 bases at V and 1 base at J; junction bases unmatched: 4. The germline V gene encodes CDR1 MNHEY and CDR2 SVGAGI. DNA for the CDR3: TGTGCCAGCAGTTACGGATTAGCGGGGGGCACAGATACGCAGTATTTT. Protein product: CASSYGLAGGTDTQYF.

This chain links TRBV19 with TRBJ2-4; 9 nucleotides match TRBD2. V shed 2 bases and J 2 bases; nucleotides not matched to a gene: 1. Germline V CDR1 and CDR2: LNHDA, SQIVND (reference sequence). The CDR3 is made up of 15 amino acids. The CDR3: CASSILAGPKNIQYF. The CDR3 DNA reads TGTGCCAGTAGTATACTAGCGGGACCCAAAAACATTCAGTACTTC.

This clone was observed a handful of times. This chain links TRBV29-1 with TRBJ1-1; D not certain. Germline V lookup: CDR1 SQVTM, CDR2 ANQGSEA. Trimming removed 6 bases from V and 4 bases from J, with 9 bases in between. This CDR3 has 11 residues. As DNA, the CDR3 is TGCAGCGTGGGAGGGTTCACTGAAGCTTTCTTT. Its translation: CSVGGFTEAFF.

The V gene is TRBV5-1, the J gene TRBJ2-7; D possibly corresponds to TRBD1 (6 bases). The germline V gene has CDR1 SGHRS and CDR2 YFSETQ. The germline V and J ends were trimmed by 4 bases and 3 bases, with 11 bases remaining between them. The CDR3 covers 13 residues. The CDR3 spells CASSRGTSYEQYF. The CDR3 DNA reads TGCGCCAGCAGCAGGGGGACAAGCTACGAGCAGTACTTC.

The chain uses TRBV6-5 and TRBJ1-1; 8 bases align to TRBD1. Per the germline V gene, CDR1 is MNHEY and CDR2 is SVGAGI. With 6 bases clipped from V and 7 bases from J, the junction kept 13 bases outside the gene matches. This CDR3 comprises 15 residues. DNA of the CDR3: TGTGCCAGCAGCCAACCGACAGGGGAGGCCAATGAAGCTTTCTTT. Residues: CASSQPTGEANEAFF.

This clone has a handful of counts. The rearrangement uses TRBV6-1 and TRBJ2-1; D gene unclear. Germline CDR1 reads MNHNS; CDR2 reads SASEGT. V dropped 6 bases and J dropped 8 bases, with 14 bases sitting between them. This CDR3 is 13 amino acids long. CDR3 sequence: CASRPSSLHEQFF. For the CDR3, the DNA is TGTGCCAGCAGGCCTAGTTCTTTACATGAGCAGTTCTTC.

CDR3 sequence (DNA): TGTGCCAGCAGCTTAGTTTCCCGGACACCTTATGGCTACACCTTC. It codes for CASSLVSRTPYGYTF. This chain links TRBV11-2 with TRBJ1-2; a possible D gene is TRBD1 (5 bases). CDR1 SGHAT and CDR2 FQNNGV come from the germline V gene. Trimming left V 1 base short and J 5 bases short, with 14 bases between. The CDR3 totals 15 residues.

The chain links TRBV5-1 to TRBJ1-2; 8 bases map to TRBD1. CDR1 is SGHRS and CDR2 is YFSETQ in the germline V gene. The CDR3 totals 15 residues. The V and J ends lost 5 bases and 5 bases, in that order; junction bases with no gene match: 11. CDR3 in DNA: TGCGCCAGCAGTGAAATAGGACAGGGAGGATATGGCTACACCTTC. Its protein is CASSEIGQGGYGYTF. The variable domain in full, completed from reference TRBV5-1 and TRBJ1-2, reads KAGVTQTPRYLIKTRGQQVTLSCSPISGHRSVSWYQQTPGQGLQFLFEYFSETQRNKGNFPGRFSGRQFSNSRSEMNVSTLELGDSALYLCASSEIGQGGYGYTFGSGTRLTVV.

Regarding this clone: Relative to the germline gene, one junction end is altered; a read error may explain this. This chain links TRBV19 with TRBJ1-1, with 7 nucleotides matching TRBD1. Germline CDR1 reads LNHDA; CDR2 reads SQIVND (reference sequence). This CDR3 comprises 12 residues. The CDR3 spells CASSTGQSKLSF. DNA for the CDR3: TGTGCCAGTAGTACGGGACAGTCAAAGCTCTCTTTT. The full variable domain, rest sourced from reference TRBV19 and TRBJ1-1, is DGGITQSPKYLFRKEGQNVTLSCEQNLNHDAMYWYRQDPGQGLRLIYYSQIVNDFQKGDIAEGYSVSREKKESFPLTVTSAQKNPTAFYLCASSTGQSKLSFGQGTRLTVV.